These 20 T cell receptor beta chains originate from one sample sequenced in a study of blood T cell repertoires in COVID-19. Assay: immunoSEQ multiplex PCR; the TCRdb copy retains only in-frame clones and omits some. The sample has under 150,000 clones, over 75% seen once. Sequencing input: peripheral blood. All receptors come from a woman aged 70 to 79 who had recovered from COVID-19.

V gene TRBV30 combines with J gene TRBJ2-1; TRBD2 matches at 14 bases. The V gene end was trimmed by 4 bases and the J gene end by 4 bases; junction bases not matched to a gene: 12. The germline CDR1 and CDR2 sequences are GTSNPN and SVGIG (reference sequence). The CDR3 has 18 amino acids. The CDR3, as DNA: TGTGCCTGGATCGGGACTAGCGGGAGTCAGGGCGGTTACAATGAGCAGTTCTTC. Residues: CAWIGTSGSQGGYNEQFF.

The J gene is TRBJ1-5, the V gene TRBV4-2, with D maybe TRBD1 (5 bases). CDR1 and CDR2 (germline): LGHNA, YNFKEQ. The CDR3 is 15 amino acids. V lost 0 bases, J lost 2 bases, and 8 bases lay in between. The CDR3: CASSQDWGGNQPQHF. Written as DNA, the CDR3 is TGTGCCAGCAGCCAAGATTGGGGGGGCAATCAGCCCCAGCATTTT.

The genes are TRBV7-6 and TRBJ1-4; unclear D gene. The CDR3 length is 15 residues. The germline gives CDR1 SGHVS, CDR2 FNYEAQ. V dropped 7 bases and J dropped 7 bases, with 19 bases sitting between them. DNA for the CDR3: TGTGCCAGCACCCTAAGGGCCTCAGAGGGTGAAAAACTGTTTTTT. As protein: CASTLRASEGEKLFF.

The chain employs TRBV5-8 and TRBJ2-5; D not resolved. CDR3 length: 17 amino acids. V was pared by 4 bases and J by 2 bases, with 21 bases between. Germline V gives CDR1 SGHTS, CDR2 YDEGEE. The CDR3, as DNA: TGTGCCAGCAGCCACACCCGCAGCGCTAGACGGCAAGAGACCCAGTACTTC. It encodes CASSHTRSARRQETQYF.

This chain uses TRBV5-4 with TRBJ1-6, with 10 bases lining up with TRBD1. Germline values: CDR1 SGHNT, CDR2 YYREEE (reference sequence). Trimming at V came to 5 bases and at J to 12 bases, leaving 8 bases not matched to a gene. The CDR3 extends over 14 amino acids. The CDR3: CASSSGTGDLPLHF. CDR3 in DNA: TGTGCCAGCAGTTCCGGGACAGGGGATTTACCCCTCCACTTT.

The V and J genes are TRBV28 and TRBJ2-7; D perhaps matches TRBD2 (5 bases). The CDR3 is 12 amino acids. The V end was cut by 2 bases, the J end by 6 bases, with 8 bases between. Germline V gives CDR1 MDHEN, CDR2 SYDVKM. CDR3 DNA: TGTGCCAGCAGTTTAAAAGGAGGCGAGCAGTACTTC. Translating gives CASSLKGGEQYF.

The chain uses TRBV24-1 and TRBJ2-5; 14 nucleotides align to TRBD2. The CDR3 length is 15 residues. With V trimmed by 3 bases and J by 5 bases, 1 base remained unmatched. Germline assignment: CDR1 KGHDR and CDR2 SFDVKD. This CDR3 reads CATSDRTSGGETQYF. CDR3 nucleotides: TGTGCCACCAGTGATCGGACTAGCGGGGGGGAGACCCAGTACTTC.

The J gene is TRBJ2-7, the V gene TRBV5-4; possibly TRBD2 for D (5 bases). The CDR3 contains 12 residues. The V gene lost 2 bases and the J gene lost 4 bases, with 7 bases spanning the gap. The germline V gene has CDR1 SGHNT and CDR2 YYREEE (reference sequence). CDR3 nucleotide sequence: TGTGCCAGCAGCTTTGGAGGATACGAGCAGTACTTC. It yields the protein CASSFGGYEQYF.

The rearrangement links TRBV3-1 (or the pseudogene TRBV3-2) to TRBJ2-5, with TRBD2 identical over 7 bases. The CDR3 loop spans 14 amino acids. The germline gives CDR1 LGHDT, CDR2 YNNKEL (reference sequence). Unmatched junction bases numbered 6, after V lost 4 bases and J lost 4 bases. The CDR3 region has the DNA TGTGCCAGCAGCCCCTCGGGGAGGGGAGAGACCCAGTACTTC. Residues: CASSPSGRGETQYF.

This chain links TRBV5-4 with TRBJ2-3; no reliable D call. The CDR3 is made up of 13 amino acids. Germline CDR1 SGHNT, CDR2 YYREEE (reference sequence). V dropped 2 bases and J dropped 3 bases, with 7 bases sitting between them. The CDR3 protein is CASSLRETDTQYF. The CDR3 nucleotides read TGTGCCAGCAGCTTAAGAGAGACAGATACGCAGTATTTT.

V is TRBV6-6 and J is TRBJ2-7, with 8 bases aligning to TRBD2. Germline values: CDR1 MNHNY, CDR2 SVGAGI (reference sequence). Losses at the gene ends were 5 bases for V and 4 bases for J; bases not matched to a gene: 10. The CDR3 runs to 15 residues. The CDR3 loop is CASSRSGGADYEQYF. The CDR3 DNA reads TGTGCCAGCAGTCGATCCGGGGGGGCAGATTACGAGCAGTACTTC.

This clone occurred once. The rearrangement links TRBV28 to TRBJ2-3; TRBD2 might be the D (6 bases). The germline CDR1 and CDR2 sequences are MDHEN and SYDVKM. The CDR3 is 17 residues long. V gave up 5 bases and J gave up 2 bases, with 20 bases separating them. The CDR3 spells CASSLLGGAGDTDTQYF. Here the CDR3 DNA reads TGTGCCAGCAGTCTCCTGGGCGGGGCTGGAGACACAGATACGCAGTATTTT.

The chain is built from TRBV23-1 and TRBJ1-5; D remains ambiguous. TRBV23-1 is an open reading frame, and its role is uncertain. The V and J ends lost 1 base and 6 bases respectively, with 10 bases between them. The CDR3 runs 14 residues. CDR3 loop: CASSQWGDGQPQHF. The CDR3 nucleotides are TGCGCCAGCAGTCAATGGGGAGATGGTCAGCCCCAGCATTTT.

The chain carries TRBV5-1 and TRBJ2-5; maybe TRBD2 (6 bases). V dropped 0 bases and J dropped 5 bases, with 14 bases sitting between them. Germline V gives CDR1 SGHRS, CDR2 YFSETQ. This CDR3 spans 15 amino acids. CDR3 loop: CASSLVSEGGETQYF. CDR3 sequence (DNA): TGCGCCAGCAGCTTGGTGTCAGAAGGAGGGGAGACCCAGTACTTC.

The genes are TRBV9 and TRBJ2-2, with 9 bases that match TRBD1. Germline values: CDR1 SGDLS, CDR2 YYNGEE. The CDR3 loop spans 14 amino acids. The trim removed 6 bases at V and 7 bases at J, leaving 7 bases unmatched. The DNA for the CDR3 is TGTGCCAGCACCGCACAGGGGGCGGGCGGGGAGCTGTTTTTT. It encodes CASTAQGAGGELFF.

This clone was seen just once. This rearrangement joins TRBV27 to TRBJ1-1, with D tentatively TRBD1 (6 bases). Trimming removed 3 bases at V and 5 bases at J, with 13 bases between. Looked up from germline, CDR1 is MNHEY and CDR2 is SMNVEV (reference sequence). This CDR3 spans 14 amino acids. This chain's CDR3 is CASSFLPGETEAFF. The CDR3 DNA reads TGTGCCAGCAGTTTCCTCCCAGGGGAGACTGAAGCTTTCTTT.

This rearrangement joins TRBV6-2 or TRBV6-3 to TRBJ1-2, with 10 bases matching TRBD1. CDR3 length equals 15 residues. CDR1 and CDR2 from the germline V gene are MNHEY and SVGEGT. The V segment lost 0 bases and the J segment 2 bases; nucleotides outside the gene matches: 0. CDR3 protein: CASSYSGQGNYGYTF. In nucleotides, the CDR3 is TGTGCCAGCAGTTACTCGGGACAGGGGAACTATGGCTACACCTTC.

The chain is built from TRBV28 and TRBJ2-7; D possibly corresponds to TRBD1 (6 bases). This CDR3 contains 12 residues. The germline V gene encodes CDR1 MDHEN and CDR2 SYDVKM. V lost 3 bases and J lost 4, with 7 bases in between. CDR3 coding DNA: TGTGCCAGCAGTTTTCAGGGGTACGAGCAGTACTTC. This sequence encodes CASSFQGYEQYF.

This clone was recorded a few times. The rearrangement uses TRBV20-1 and TRBJ2-5; D is unresolved. V lost 5 bases to trimming and J lost 5 bases, with 6 bases between them. CDR1 is DFQATT, CDR2 SNEGSKA, per germline (reference sequence). The CDR3 contains 10 residues. The DNA for the CDR3 is TGCAGTGCTGCCCAGGAGACCCAGTACTTC. Translated: CSAAQETQYF.

V usage is TRBV27 and J usage is TRBJ2-5; a possible D gene is TRBD1 (6 bases). This CDR3 has 14 residues. Trimming pared 6 bases from V and 4 bases from J, leaving 15 bases between. Germline V gives CDR1 MNHEY, CDR2 SMNVEV (reference sequence). CDR3 in DNA: TGTGCCAGCAGGCCCTGGGGCAGGGGAGAGACCCAGTACTTC. Its protein product is CASRPWGRGETQYF.